Listed here are 25 T cell receptor beta chains from one sample, sequenced in a study of technical replicates of blood from a few donors. Sequencing was performed with immunoSEQ multiplex PCR; in TCRdb, only in-frame clones are kept and a portion is missing. The sample comprises tens of thousands of clones, about 91% of which are singletons, and 0.25% to 0.3% rests with the top ten. The specimen was T cells isolated from PBMCs. The receptors were sampled from a human donor in good health.

The rearrangement uses TRBV6-6 and TRBJ1-1; D might be TRBD1 (5 bases). Germline values: CDR1 MNHNY, CDR2 SVGAGI (reference sequence). The V end was cut by 6 bases, the J end by 0 bases, with 14 bases between. The CDR3 has 15 amino acids. This chain's CDR3 is CASSWTGEVNTEAFF. The CDR3 DNA sequence: TGTGCCAGCAGCTGGACGGGGGAGGTGAACACTGAAGCTTTCTTT.

The V call is TRBV7-9, the J call TRBJ2-6; D gene uncertain. Trimming took 7 bases from V and 0 from J, leaving 4 bases between them. Germline V gene lookup returns CDR1 SEHNR and CDR2 FQNEAQ (reference sequence). This CDR3 has 13 residues. CDR3 nucleotide sequence: TGTGCCAGCATCCTCTCTGGGGCCAACGTCCTGACTTTC. Residues: CASILSGANVLTF.

The V call is TRBV10-3, the J call TRBJ2-3, with D uncertain. The CDR3 is made up of 11 amino acids. Per the germline V gene, CDR1 is ENHRY and CDR2 is SYGVKD. Trimming removed 7 bases from V and 5 bases from J, with 7 bases in between. CDR3 amino acids: CAITGGDTQYF. The CDR3 nucleotides are TGTGCCATCACAGGTGGAGATACGCAGTATTTT.

J is TRBJ2-7 and V is TRBV18; TRBD1 aligns across 11 bases. Trimming took 3 bases from V and 10 from J; bases not matched to a gene: 11. Germline lookup yields CDR1 KGHSH and CDR2 LQKENI. The CDR3 length is 15 residues. CDR3 coding DNA: TGTGCCAGCTCACCGACCGAAATTGGACAGGGGGCCCAGTACTTC. Its translation is CASSPTEIGQGAQYF.

V gene TRBV30 combines with J gene TRBJ1-2, with 8 positions matching TRBD1. V shed 5 bases, J shed 0 bases, and the junction held 5 bases outside the gene matches. Germline V gene sequence: CDR1 GTSNPN, CDR2 SVGIG (reference sequence). The CDR3 length is 14 residues. DNA of the CDR3: TGTGCCTGGGGGCTCAGGGGGCCTAACTATGGCTACACCTTC. Translation: CAWGLRGPNYGYTF.

The CDR3: CASSESSPAGATEQYF. The CDR3 nucleotides are TGCGCCAGCAGTGAGTCGAGCCCAGCGGGAGCGACCGAGCAGTACTTC. The chain couples TRBV10-1 to TRBJ2-7; TRBD2 aligns across 8 bases. The CDR3 runs 16 residues. Germline V CDR1 and CDR2: WNHNN, SYGVQD (reference sequence). Losses at the gene ends were 0 bases for V and 6 bases for J; bases not matched to a gene: 10.

V is TRBV6-1 and J is TRBJ1-3, with a tentative D call TRBD1 (6 bases). This CDR3 has 17 residues. V lost 4 bases, J lost 1 base, and 17 bases lay in between. From germline, CDR1 is MNHNS and CDR2 SASEGT. CDR3 DNA sequence: TGTGCCAGCAGTGTGGGGAGAGGGGGTGCTTCTGGAAACACCATATATTTT. It translates to CASSVGRGGASGNTIYF.

This chain joins TRBV5-6 and TRBJ1-2, with 8 bases fitting TRBD1. With 1 base clipped from V and 7 bases from J, the junction kept 3 bases outside the gene matches. Germline loops: CDR1 SGHDT, CDR2 YYEEEE. There are 13 residues in the CDR3. The CDR3 DNA reads TGTGCCAGCAGCTTGCAGGGGGCTTTTGGCTACACCTTC. This codes for CASSLQGAFGYTF.

The chain couples TRBV27 to TRBJ2-1, with D possibly TRBD2 on 6 matching bases. CDR1 is MNHEY and CDR2 is SMNVEV in the germline V gene (reference sequence). The CDR3 totals 15 residues. The V end was cut by 0 bases, the J end by 5 bases, with 11 bases between. CDR3 sequence (DNA): TGTGCCAGCAGTTTATCGTCCAGCGGGCACAATGAGCAGTTCTTC. Its protein product is CASSLSSSGHNEQFF.

This clone occurred a few times. The chain has TRBV9 and TRBJ1-2, with unresolved D. CDR3 length: 15 amino acids. Trimming stripped 0 bases from V and 2 bases from J, with 11 bases between. Germline lookup yields CDR1 SGDLS and CDR2 YYNGEE. The CDR3 sequence is CASSVAEGGNYGYTF. As DNA, the CDR3 is TGTGCCAGCAGCGTAGCTGAAGGAGGAAACTATGGCTACACCTTC.

The rearrangement links TRBV6-5 to TRBJ2-5; D might be TRBD1 (6 bases). CDR1 and CDR2 (germline): MNHEY, SVGAGI. V lost 0 bases and J 5 bases, leaving 13 bases between the germline ends. This CDR3 comprises 15 residues. The CDR3 protein is CASSYSSSGDETQYF. DNA of the CDR3: TGTGCCAGCAGTTACTCCTCCTCAGGGGATGAGACCCAGTACTTC.

The chain employs TRBV9 and TRBJ2-7, with a weak D call TRBD2 (6 bases). V lost 4 bases and J 2 bases, leaving 19 bases between the germline ends. The CDR3 covers 16 residues. The germline gives CDR1 SGDLS, CDR2 YYNGEE. The CDR3: CASSPSGSGTTYEQYF. In nucleotides, the CDR3 is TGTGCCAGCAGCCCGAGCGGGTCCGGGACGACCTACGAGCAGTACTTC.

The gene calls are TRBV10-2 and TRBJ2-1; the match to TRBD2 covers 9 bases. J was trimmed by 5 bases and V by 5 bases; bases with no gene match: 7. This CDR3 has 15 residues. Germline V gene sequence: CDR1 WSHSY, CDR2 SAAADI. CDR3 amino acids: CASSTGTSPHNEQFF. DNA for the CDR3: TGCGCCAGCAGTACCGGGACTAGCCCACACAATGAGCAGTTCTTC.

The rearrangement uses TRBV27 and TRBJ2-1, with 15 bases identical to TRBD2. The CDR3 has 15 amino acids. V dropped 5 bases and J dropped 10; count of bases not matched to a gene: 6. Germline V gives CDR1 MNHEY, CDR2 SMNVEV (reference sequence). CDR3 nucleotide sequence: TGTGCCAGCAGTCCGGGGACTAGCGGGAGGTTGGAGCAGTTCTTC. This codes for CASSPGTSGRLEQFF.

The V gene is TRBV7-2, the J gene TRBJ2-1; TRBD1 matches at 8 bases. The germline CDR1 and CDR2 sequences are SGHTA and FQGNSA. The length of the CDR3 is 17 residues. Trimming cost V 3 bases and J 4 bases; bases outside gene matches: 11. CDR3 sequence: CASSLYDLNRGYNEQFF. Here the CDR3 DNA reads TGTGCCAGCAGCTTGTACGATTTAAACAGGGGGTACAATGAGCAGTTCTTC.

V gene TRBV7-3 combines with J gene TRBJ1-6; D might be TRBD1 (5 bases). Per the germline V gene, CDR1 is SGHTA and CDR2 is FQGTGA. The V end was cut by 5 bases, the J end by 12 bases, with 17 bases between. The CDR3 is 14 amino acids. DNA for the CDR3: TGTGCCAGCAGCCCAGGGTCATTAGTGGGACCCCTCCACTTT. This encodes CASSPGSLVGPLHF.

The chain carries TRBV27 and TRBJ1-1, with 8 bases that match TRBD1. The V gene's germline CDR1 is MNHEY and CDR2 SMNVEV (reference sequence). CDR3 length equals 14 residues. V shed 6 bases and J 2 bases; nucleotides not matched to a gene: 5. CDR3 nucleotide sequence: TGTGCCAGCAGACACAGGGGGGGAAACACTGAAGCTTTCTTT. Residues: CASRHRGGNTEAFF.

This chain uses TRBV10-1 with TRBJ2-2; TRBD2 agrees at 15 bases. The CDR3 has 17 residues. The J segment lost 6 bases and the V segment lost 3 bases, leaving 5 bases of the junction unmatched. Germline lookup yields CDR1 WNHNN and CDR2 SYGVQD (reference sequence). In DNA, the CDR3 is TGCGCCAGCAGTGACCCGAGGACTAGCGGGAGGGCCGGGGAGCTGTTTTTT. Encoded protein: CASSDPRTSGRAGELFF.

The chain employs TRBV7-3 and TRBJ2-2; 8 positions agree with TRBD1. The germline V gene encodes CDR1 SGHTA and CDR2 FQGTGA. CDR3 size: 14 residues. Trimming took 4 bases from V and 7 from J; bases not matched to a gene: 5. CDR3 protein: CASSSQGAYGELFF. The CDR3 nucleotides read TGTGCCAGCAGCTCGCAGGGGGCGTACGGGGAGCTGTTTTTT.

This clone was recorded a few times. V usage is TRBV25-1 and J usage is TRBJ2-5; TRBD1 agrees at 8 bases. The germline gives CDR1 MGHDK, CDR2 SYGVNS. V gave up 6 bases and J gave up 4 bases; unmatched junction bases: 4. The CDR3 runs 13 residues. The CDR3 region is CASRTGTGETQYF. The CDR3, as DNA: TGTGCCAGCAGAACCGGGACAGGAGAGACCCAGTACTTC.

The chain is built from TRBV19 and TRBJ1-5, with D unresolved. The germline V gene has CDR1 LNHDA and CDR2 SQIVND (reference sequence). The CDR3 is made up of 13 amino acids. Trimming took off 5 bases at V and 5 bases at J, with 10 bases between the two ends. CDR3 amino acids: CASSVVADQPQHF. As DNA, the CDR3 is TGTGCCAGTAGTGTGGTTGCGGATCAGCCCCAGCATTTT.

V gene TRBV12-1 combines with J gene TRBJ1-1; the table calls TRBD1, which could not be checked here. TRBV12-1 has pseudogene status. There are 13 residues in the CDR3. CDR3 loop: CASSFAMNTEAFF. For the CDR3, the DNA is TGTGCCAGCAGCTTTGCCATGAACACTGAAGCTTTCTTT.

This clone was counted once. The rearrangement joins TRBV19 to TRBJ2-5; 8 nucleotides align to TRBD1. The CDR3 consists of 15 residues. V was pared by 4 bases and J by 0 bases, with 4 bases of the junction left unmatched. CDR1 is LNHDA, CDR2 SQIVND, per germline (reference sequence). This CDR3 reads CASSSWTGYQETQYF. Here the CDR3 DNA reads TGTGCCAGTAGTAGCTGGACAGGGTACCAAGAGACCCAGTACTTC.

The chain combines TRBV6-5 with TRBJ2-1; D gene unclear. CDR3 length: 15 residues. Trimming removed 2 bases at V and 7 bases at J, with 15 bases between. Germline loops: CDR1 MNHEY, CDR2 SVGAGI. Here the CDR3 reads CASSYGVQGRNEQFF. The CDR3 DNA reads TGTGCCAGCAGTTACGGAGTACAAGGAAGAAATGAGCAGTTCTTC.

The chain combines TRBV5-1 with TRBJ2-1; 12 nucleotides match TRBD2. The J segment lost 6 bases and the V segment lost 2 bases, leaving 3 bases of the junction unmatched. The CDR3 covers 15 residues. CDR1 SGHRS and CDR2 YFSETQ come from the germline V gene. CDR3 in DNA: TGCGCCAGCAGCTTAGGACTAGCGGGGATCAATGAGCAGTTCTTC. Translating gives CASSLGLAGINEQFF. The full variable domain, rest sourced from reference TRBV5-1 and TRBJ2-1, is KAGVTQTPRYLIKTRGQQVTLSCSPISGHRSVSWYQQTPGQGLQFLFEYFSETQRNKGNFPGRFSGRQFSNSRSEMNVSTLELGDSALYLCASSLGLAGINEQFFGPGTRLTVL.